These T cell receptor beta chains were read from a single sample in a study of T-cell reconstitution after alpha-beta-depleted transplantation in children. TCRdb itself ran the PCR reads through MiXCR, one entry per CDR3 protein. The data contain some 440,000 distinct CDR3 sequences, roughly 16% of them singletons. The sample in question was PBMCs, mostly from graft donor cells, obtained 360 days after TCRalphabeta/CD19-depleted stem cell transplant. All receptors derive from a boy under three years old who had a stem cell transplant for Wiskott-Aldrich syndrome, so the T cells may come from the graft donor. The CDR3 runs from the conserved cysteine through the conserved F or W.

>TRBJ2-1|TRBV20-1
CSARDLGGEYNEQFF
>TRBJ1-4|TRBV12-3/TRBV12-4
CASSIFGDSAAKLFF
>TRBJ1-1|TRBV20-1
CSAKVLKLGGTEAFF
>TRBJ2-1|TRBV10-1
CASSALRPSEQFF
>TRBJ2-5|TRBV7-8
CASSLVRVVYQETQYF
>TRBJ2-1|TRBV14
CASSQATSGKSSYNEQFF
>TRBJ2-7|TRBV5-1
CASSLASGTGEKEQYF
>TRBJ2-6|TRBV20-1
CRASRVSGANVLTF
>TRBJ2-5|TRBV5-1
CASSRTSGGASETQYF
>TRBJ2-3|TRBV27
CASIIDRTDTQYF
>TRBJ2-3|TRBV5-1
CASSFTGIPDTQYF
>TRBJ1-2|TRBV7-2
CASSLDRGRTNYGYTF
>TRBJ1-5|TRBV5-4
CASSLEGSYQPQHF
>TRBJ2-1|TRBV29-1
CSVVGSHSNYNEQFF
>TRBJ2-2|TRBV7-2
CASIKGEHTGELFF
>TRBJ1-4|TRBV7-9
CASSPLGGLTNEKLFF
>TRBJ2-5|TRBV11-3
CASSPGTGVRETQYF
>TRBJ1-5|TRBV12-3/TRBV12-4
CASSSTEGQPQHF
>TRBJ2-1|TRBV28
CASSLTGDRWYNEQFF
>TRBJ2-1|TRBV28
CASGRTRGYNEQFF
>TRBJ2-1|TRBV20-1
CSARVLDRADYNEQFF
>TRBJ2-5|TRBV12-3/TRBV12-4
CASSPRIVGAGLQETQYF
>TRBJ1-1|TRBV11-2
CASSLAGSNTEAFF
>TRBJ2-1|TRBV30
CAWSPWASGSVQFF
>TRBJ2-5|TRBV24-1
CATSDLGRGSQETQYF
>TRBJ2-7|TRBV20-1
CSARDFGGRYEQYF
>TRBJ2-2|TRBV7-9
CASSFSFGGNTGELFF
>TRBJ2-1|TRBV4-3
CASSEEWTSGSPYNEQFF
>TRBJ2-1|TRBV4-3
CASSQDRTAVNEQFF
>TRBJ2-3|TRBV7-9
CASSFPLRDTQYF
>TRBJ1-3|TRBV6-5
CASHFDGSSGNTIYF
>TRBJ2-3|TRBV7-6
CASSLVASGSPTDTQYF
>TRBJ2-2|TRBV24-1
CATSVGERRTGELFF
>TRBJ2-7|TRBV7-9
CASSLTSVNEQYF
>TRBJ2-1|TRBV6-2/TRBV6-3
CASSSADRYNEQFF
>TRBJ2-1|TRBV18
CASSPSGNYNEQFF
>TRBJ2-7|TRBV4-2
CASSQERQGPYEQYF
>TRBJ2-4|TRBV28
CASRPTGGKAKNIQYF
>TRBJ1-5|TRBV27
CASSPSWGRSNQPQHF
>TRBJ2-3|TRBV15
CATSRDLGEPSTDTQYF
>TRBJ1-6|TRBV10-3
CAISGQGGDSPLHF
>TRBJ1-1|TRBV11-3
CASSLELPVMNTEAFF
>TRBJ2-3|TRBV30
CAWSLLGGRTDTQYF
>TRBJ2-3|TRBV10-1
CASSESAGLVGTDTQYF
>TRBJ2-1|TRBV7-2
CASRPPSGIHNEQFF
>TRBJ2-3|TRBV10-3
CAISESRTGLTTDTQYF
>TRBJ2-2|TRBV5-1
CASSLGKNTGELFF
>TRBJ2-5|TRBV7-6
CASSPGLAGGRGETQYF
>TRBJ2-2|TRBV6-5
CASSYSTGLGTGELFF
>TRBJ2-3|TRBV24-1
CATSGGRGPTDTQYF
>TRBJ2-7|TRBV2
CASGTTYEQYF
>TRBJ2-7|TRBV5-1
CASSLRTGEFSYEQYF
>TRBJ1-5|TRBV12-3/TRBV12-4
CASSLMGSQPQHF